The sequence of this T cell receptor (beta chain) was determined in a study of blood T cell repertoires in COVID-19. Profiling relied on immunoSEQ multiplex PCR, and the TCRdb table lists in-frame clones only, not all of them. The sample lists roughly 250,000 clones, more than 90% occurring once. The V end was cut by 0 bases, the J end by 5 bases, with 19 bases between. Germline V gives CDR1 LGHNA, CDR2 YSLEER. The CDR3 runs to 17 residues. This chain connects TRBV4-3 to TRBJ1-1; tentative D call: TRBD1 (5 bases). Specimen: peripheral blood. The source is a person aged 18 to 35 with COVID-19, enrolled during active disease. The CDR3 loop reads CASSQDNPGVGRTEAFF. CDR3 sequence (DNA): TGCGCCAGCAGCCAAGATAACCCGGGGGTCGGAAGGACTGAAGCTTTCTTT.